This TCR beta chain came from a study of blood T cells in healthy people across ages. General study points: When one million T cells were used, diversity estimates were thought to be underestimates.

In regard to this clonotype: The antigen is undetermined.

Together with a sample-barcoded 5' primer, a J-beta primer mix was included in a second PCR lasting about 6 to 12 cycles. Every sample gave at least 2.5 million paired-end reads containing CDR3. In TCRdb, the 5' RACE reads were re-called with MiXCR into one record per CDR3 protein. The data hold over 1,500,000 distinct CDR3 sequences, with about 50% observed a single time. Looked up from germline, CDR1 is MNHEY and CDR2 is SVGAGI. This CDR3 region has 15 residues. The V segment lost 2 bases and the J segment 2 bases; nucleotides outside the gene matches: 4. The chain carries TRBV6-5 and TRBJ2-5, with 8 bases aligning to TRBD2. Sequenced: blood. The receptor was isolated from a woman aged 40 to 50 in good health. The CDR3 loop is CASSYKRGRQETQYF. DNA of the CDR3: TGTGCCAGCAGTTACAAGCGGGGGCGTCAAGAGACCCAGTACTTC.